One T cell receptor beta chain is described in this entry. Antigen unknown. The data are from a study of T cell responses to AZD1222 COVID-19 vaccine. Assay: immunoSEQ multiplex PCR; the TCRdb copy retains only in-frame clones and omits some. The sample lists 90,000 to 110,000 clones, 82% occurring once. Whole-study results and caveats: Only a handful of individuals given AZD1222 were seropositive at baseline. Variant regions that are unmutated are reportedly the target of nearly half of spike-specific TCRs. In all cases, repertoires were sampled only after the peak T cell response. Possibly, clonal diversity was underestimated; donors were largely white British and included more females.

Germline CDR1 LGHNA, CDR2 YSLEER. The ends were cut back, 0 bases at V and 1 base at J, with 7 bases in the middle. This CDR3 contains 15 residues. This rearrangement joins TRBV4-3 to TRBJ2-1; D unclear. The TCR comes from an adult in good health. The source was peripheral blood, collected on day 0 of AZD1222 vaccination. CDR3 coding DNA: TGCGCCAGCAGCCAAGATTCCGGTTCCTACAATGAGCAGTTCTTC. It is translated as CASSQDSGSYNEQFF.